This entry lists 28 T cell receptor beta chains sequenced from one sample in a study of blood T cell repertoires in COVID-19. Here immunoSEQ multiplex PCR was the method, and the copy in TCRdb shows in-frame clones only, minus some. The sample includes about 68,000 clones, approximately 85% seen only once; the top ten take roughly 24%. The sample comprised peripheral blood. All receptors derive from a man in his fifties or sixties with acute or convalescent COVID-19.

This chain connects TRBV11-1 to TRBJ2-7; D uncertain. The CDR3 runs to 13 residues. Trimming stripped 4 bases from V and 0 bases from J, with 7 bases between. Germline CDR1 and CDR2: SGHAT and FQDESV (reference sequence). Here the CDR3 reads CASSWASSYEQYV. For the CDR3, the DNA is TGTGCCAGCAGCTGGGCGAGCTCCTACGAGCAGTACGTC.

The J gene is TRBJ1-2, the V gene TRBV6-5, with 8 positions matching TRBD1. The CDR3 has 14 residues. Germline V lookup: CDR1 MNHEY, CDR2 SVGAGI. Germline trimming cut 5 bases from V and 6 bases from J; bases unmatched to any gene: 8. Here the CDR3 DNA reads TGTGCCAGCAGTCCCGTAGGACAGGGACATGGCTACACCTTC. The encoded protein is CASSPVGQGHGYTF.

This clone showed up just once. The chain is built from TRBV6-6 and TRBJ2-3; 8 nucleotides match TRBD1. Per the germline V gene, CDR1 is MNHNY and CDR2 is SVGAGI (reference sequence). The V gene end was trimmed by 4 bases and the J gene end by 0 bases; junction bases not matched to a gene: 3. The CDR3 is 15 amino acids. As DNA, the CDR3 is TGTGCCAGCAGTTCCGGGACAGGCAGCACAGATACGCAGTATTTT. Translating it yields CASSSGTGSTDTQYF.

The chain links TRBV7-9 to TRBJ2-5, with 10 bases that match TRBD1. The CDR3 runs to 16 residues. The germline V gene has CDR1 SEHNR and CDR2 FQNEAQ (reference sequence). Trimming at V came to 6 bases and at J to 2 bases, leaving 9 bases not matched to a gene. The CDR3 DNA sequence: TGTGCCAGCAGTATGGGGACAGGGGTTGGTCAAGAGACCCAGTACTTC. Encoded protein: CASSMGTGVGQETQYF.

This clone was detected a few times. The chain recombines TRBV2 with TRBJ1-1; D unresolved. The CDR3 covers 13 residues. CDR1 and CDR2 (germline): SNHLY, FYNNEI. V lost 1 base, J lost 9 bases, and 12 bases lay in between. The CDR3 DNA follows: TGTGCCAGCAGTGAAGAGGAGCTGAGGAAAGCTTTCTTT. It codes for CASSEEELRKAFF.

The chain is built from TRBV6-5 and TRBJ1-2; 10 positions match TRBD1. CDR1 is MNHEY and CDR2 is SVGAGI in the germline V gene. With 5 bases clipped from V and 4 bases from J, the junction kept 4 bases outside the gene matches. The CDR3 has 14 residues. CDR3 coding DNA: TGTGCCAGCAGTCGACAGGGGGCCAGCTATGGCTACACCTTC. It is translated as CASSRQGASYGYTF.

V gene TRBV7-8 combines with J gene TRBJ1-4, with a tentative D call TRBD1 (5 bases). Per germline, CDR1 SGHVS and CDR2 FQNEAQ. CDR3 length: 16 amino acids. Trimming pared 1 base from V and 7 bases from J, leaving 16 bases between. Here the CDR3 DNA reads TGTGCCAGCAGCTTAGTAACGGGACTCCCTTCTGAAAAACTGTTTTTT. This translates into CASSLVTGLPSEKLFF.

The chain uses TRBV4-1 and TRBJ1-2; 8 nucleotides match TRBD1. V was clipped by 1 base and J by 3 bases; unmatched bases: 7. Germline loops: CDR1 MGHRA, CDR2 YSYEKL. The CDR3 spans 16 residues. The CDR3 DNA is TGCGCCAGCAGCCAAGTTGGCCCAGGGGGCGACTATGGCTACACCTTC. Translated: CASSQVGPGGDYGYTF.

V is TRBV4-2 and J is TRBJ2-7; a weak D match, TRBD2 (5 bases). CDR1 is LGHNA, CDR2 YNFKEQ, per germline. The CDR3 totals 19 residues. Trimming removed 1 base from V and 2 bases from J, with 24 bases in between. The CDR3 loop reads CASSQGLTGISPPTYEQYF. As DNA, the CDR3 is TGTGCCAGCAGCCAAGGGCTCACCGGGATCTCACCACCTACCTACGAGCAGTACTTC.

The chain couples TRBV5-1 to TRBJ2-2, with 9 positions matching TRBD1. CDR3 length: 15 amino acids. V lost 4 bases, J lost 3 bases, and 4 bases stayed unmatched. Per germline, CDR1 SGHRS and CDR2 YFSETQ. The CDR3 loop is CASSETGGDTGELFF. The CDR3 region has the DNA TGCGCCAGCAGCGAGACAGGGGGGGACACCGGGGAGCTGTTTTTT.

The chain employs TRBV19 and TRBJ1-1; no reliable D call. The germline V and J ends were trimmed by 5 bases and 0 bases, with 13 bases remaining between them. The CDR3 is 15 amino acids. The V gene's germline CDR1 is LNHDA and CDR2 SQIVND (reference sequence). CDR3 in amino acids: CASSPGITLNTEAFF. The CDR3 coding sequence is TGTGCCAGTAGTCCGGGGATTACCTTGAACACTGAAGCTTTCTTT.

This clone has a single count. CDR3 DNA: TGTGCCAGCAGATCCACAGTGGGCGAGCAGTACGTC. Translating gives CASRSTVGEQYV. The chain recombines TRBV6-5 with TRBJ2-7; D ambiguous. V lost 6 bases to trimming and J lost 6 bases, with 12 bases between them. There are 12 residues in the CDR3. The germline V gene has CDR1 MNHEY and CDR2 SVGAGI.

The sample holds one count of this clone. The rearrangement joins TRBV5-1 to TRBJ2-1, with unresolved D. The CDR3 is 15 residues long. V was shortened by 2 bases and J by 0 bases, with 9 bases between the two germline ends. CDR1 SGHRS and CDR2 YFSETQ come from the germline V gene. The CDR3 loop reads CASSFVAGSYNEQFF. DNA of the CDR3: TGCGCCAGCAGCTTCGTTGCCGGCTCCTACAATGAGCAGTTCTTC.

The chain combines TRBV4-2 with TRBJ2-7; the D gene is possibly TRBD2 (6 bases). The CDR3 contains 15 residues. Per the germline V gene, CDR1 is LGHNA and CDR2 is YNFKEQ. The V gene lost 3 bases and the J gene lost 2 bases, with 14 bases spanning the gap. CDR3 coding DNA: TGTGCCAGCAGCCACTCACGACTAGATACCTACGAGCAGTACTTC. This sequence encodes CASSHSRLDTYEQYF.

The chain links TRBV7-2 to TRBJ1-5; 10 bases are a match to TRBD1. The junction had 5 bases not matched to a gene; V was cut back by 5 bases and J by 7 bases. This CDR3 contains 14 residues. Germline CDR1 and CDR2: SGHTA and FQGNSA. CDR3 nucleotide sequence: TGTGCCAGCAGCCCCCGACAGGGGGCCCAGCCCCAGCATTTT. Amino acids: CASSPRQGAQPQHF.

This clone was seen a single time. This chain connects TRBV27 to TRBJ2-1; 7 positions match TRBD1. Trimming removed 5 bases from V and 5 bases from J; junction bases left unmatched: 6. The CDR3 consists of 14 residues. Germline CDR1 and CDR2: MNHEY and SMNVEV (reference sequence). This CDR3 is CASSQSTGHNEQFF. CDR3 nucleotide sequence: TGTGCCAGCAGTCAGTCGACAGGGCACAATGAGCAGTTCTTC.

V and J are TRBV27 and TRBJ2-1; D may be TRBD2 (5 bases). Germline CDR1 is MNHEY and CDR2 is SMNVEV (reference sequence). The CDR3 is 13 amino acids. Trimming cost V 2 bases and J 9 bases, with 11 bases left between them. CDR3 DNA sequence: TGTGCCAGCAGTTTACCCCCCGGAGGTGAGCAGTTCTTC. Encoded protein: CASSLPPGGEQFF.

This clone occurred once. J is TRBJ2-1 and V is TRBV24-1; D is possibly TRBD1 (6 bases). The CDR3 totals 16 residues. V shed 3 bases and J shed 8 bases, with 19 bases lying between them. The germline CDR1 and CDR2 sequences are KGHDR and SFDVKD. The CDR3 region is CATSDTTGIQGDEQFF. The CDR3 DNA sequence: TGTGCCACCAGTGATACGACAGGTATACAGGGTGATGAGCAGTTCTTC.

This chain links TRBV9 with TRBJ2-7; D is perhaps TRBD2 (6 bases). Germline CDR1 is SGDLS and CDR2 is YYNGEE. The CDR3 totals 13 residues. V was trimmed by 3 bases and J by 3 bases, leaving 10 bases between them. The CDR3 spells CASSEGLGYEQYF. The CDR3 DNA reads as TGTGCCAGCAGCGAGGGACTGGGCTACGAGCAGTACTTC.

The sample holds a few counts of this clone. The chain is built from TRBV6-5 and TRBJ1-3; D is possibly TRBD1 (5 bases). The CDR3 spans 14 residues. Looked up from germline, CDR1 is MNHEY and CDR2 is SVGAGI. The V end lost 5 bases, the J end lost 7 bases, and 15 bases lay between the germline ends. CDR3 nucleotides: TGTGCCAGCAGTAATACGTGGGGGGGTAACACCATATATTTT. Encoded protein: CASSNTWGGNTIYF.

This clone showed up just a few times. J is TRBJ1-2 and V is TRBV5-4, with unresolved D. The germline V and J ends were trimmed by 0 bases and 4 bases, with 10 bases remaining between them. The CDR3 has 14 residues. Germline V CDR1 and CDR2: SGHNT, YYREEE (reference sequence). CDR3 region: CASSLDRARYGYTF. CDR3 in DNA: TGTGCCAGCAGCTTGGACAGAGCCCGCTATGGCTACACCTTC.

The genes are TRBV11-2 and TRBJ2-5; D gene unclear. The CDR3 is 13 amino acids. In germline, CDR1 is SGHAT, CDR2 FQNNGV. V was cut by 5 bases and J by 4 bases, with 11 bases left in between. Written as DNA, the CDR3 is TGTGCCAGCAGCCCCTCCCTATTAGAGACCCAGTACTTC. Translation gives CASSPSLLETQYF. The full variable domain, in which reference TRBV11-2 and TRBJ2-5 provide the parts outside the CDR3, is EAGVAQSPRYKIIEKRQSVAFWCNPISGHATLYWYQQILGQGPKLLIQFQNNGVVDDSQLPKDRFSAERLKGVDSTLKIQPAKLEDSAVYLCASSPSLLETQYFGPGTRLLVL.

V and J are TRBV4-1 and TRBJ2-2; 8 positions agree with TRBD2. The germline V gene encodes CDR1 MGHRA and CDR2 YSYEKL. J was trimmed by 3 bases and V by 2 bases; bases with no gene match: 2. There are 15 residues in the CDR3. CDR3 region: CASSQRRGDTGELFF. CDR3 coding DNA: TGCGCCAGCAGCCAAAGGCGGGGGGACACCGGGGAGCTGTTTTTT.

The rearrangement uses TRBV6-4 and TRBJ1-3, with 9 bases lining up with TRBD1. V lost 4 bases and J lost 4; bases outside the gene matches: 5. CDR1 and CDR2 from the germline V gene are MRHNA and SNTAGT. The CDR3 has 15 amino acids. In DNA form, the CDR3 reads TGTGCCAGCAGTGTTGACAGGGGGTACGGAAACACCATATATTTT. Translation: CASSVDRGYGNTIYF.

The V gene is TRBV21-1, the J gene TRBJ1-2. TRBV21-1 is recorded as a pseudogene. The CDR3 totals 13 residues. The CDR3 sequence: CASSKRPNYGYTF. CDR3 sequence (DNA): TGTGCCAGCAGCAAACGTCCTAACTATGGCTACACCTTC.

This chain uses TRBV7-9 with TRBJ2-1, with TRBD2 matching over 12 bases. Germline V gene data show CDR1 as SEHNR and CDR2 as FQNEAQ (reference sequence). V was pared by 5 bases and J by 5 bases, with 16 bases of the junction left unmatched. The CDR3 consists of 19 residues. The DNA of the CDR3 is TGTGCCAGCAGCCCGTCTTTTCTAGCGGGGGGGAGAATGAACAATGAGCAGTTCTTC. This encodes CASSPSFLAGGRMNNEQFF.

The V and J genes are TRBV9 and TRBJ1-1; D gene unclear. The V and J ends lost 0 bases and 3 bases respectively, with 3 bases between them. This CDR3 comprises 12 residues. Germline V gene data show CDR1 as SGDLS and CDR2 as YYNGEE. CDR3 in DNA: TGTGCCAGCAGCGTAGCGGACACTGAAGCTTTCTTT. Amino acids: CASSVADTEAFF. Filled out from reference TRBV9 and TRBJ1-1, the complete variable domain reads DSGVTQTPKHLITATGQRVTLRCSPRSGDLSVYWYQQSLDQGLQFLIQYYNGEERAKGNILERFSAQQFPDLHSELNLSSLELGDSALYFCASSVADTEAFFGQGTRLTVV.

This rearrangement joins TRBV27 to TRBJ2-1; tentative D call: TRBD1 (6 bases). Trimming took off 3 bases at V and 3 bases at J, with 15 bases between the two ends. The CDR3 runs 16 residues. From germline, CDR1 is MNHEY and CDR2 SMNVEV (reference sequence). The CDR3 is CASSFRYGDNYNEQFF. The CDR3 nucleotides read TGTGCCAGCAGTTTCCGCTATGGGGACAACTACAATGAGCAGTTCTTC.